This paragraph covers one T cell receptor beta chain sequence. The antigen remains unidentified. TCRdb's copy holds only in-frame clones and misses some; the assay was immunoSEQ multiplex PCR. The sample lists around 96,000 clones, about 93% occurring once. This sample was taken from a study of graft-versus-host responses after intestinal transplantation. Overall study: Anti-thymocyte globulin induction preceded 2 to 4 years of tacrolimus and steroid maintenance in all recipients.

Whole-study findings and limits: Marrow from the recipient contained GvH clones, some of which had appeared first in ileum or blood. Graft-donor T cell macrochimerism in patients accompanied high graft-versus-host to host-versus-graft clonal ratios in allografts.

This CDR3 contains 10 residues. Per germline, CDR1 SQVTM and CDR2 ANQGSEA. V gave up 6 bases and J gave up 2 bases, with 4 bases separating them. V and J are TRBV29-1 and TRBJ1-2; D call uncertain. Sequencing used PBMCs, obtained about 460 days after intestinal transplant. The clonotype comes from a human patient who received an intestinal transplant, so some T cells may come from the graft donor. CDR3 amino acids: CSVENYGYTF. The CDR3 region has the DNA TGCAGCGTGGAGAACTATGGCTACACCTTC.